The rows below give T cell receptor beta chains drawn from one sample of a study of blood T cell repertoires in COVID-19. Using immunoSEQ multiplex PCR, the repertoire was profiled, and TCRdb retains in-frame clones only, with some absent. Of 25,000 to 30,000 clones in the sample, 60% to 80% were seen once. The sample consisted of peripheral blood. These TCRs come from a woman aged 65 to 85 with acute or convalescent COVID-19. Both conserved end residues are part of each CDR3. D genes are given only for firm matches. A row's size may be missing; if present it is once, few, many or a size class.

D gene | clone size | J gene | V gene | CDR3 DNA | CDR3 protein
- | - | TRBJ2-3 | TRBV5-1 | TGCGCCAGTCGCGGTTCAGGACTGATGACACTCACAGATACGCAGTATTTT | CASRGSGLMTLTDTQYF
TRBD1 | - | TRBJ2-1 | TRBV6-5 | TGTGCCAGCAGTTCCGACAGGGGGCGTCGGAATGAGCAGTTCTTC | CASSSDRGRRNEQFF
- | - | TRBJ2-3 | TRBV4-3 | TGCGCCAGCAGCCAAGATTTAGCGGCATTGGATACGCAGTATTTT | CASSQDLAALDTQYF
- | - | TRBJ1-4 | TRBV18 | TGTGCCAGCTCACCGGTCGAGGGTGAAAAACTGTTTTTT | CASSPVEGEKLFF
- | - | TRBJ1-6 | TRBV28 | TGTGCCAGCAGTAACCAGGGCCTTTATAATTCACCCCTCCACTTT | CASSNQGLYNSPLHF
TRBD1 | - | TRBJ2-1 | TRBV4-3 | TGCGCCAGCAGCCAAGCCGGGACAGGGTCCTACAATGAGCAGTTCTTC | CASSQAGTGSYNEQFF
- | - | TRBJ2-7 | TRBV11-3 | TGTGCCAGCAGCCCCGGGACTTTATCCTACGAGCAGTACTTC | CASSPGTLSYEQYF
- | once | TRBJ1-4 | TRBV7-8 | TGTGCCAGCAGCTTACAGGAGCGGACTAATGAAAAACTGTTTTTT | CASSLQERTNEKLFF
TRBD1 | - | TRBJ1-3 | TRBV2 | TGTGCCAGCAGTGAAGCTCCGACAGGGGTCGGAAACACCATATATTTT | CASSEAPTGVGNTIYF
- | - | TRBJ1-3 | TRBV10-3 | TGTGCCATCAGTGACGGATCGGCGGTGATCCGAAACACCATATATTTT | CAISDGSAVIRNTIYF
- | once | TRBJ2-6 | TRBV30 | TGTGCCCGGCAGGGCTCTGGGGCCAACGTCCTGACTTTC | CARQGSGANVLTF
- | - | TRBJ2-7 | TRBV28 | TGTGCCAGCAGTTTTTGGGGCCAGGGTTCCTACGAGCAGTACTTC | CASSFWGQGSYEQYF
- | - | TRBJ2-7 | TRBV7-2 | TGTGCCAGCAGCCTAGGTAAAAATCCCTCCTACGAGCAGTACTTC | CASSLGKNPSYEQYF
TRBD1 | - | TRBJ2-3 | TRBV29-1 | TGCAGCGTTGAAGATAGCAGGGGGCCGCCTGGCACAGATACGCAGTATTTT | CSVEDSRGPPGTDTQYF
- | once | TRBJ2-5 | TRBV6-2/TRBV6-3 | TGTGCCAGCAGCTGGGACTCAGAGACCCAGTACTTC | CASSWDSETQYF
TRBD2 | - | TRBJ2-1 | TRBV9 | TGTGCCAGCAGCGTAGCTCCTCTAGCGGGAGGGCCGAGCTCCTACAATGAGCAGTTCTTC | CASSVAPLAGGPSSYNEQFF
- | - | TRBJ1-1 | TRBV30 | TGTGCCTCATCCCGGGGCACTGAAGCTTTCTTT | CASSRGTEAFF
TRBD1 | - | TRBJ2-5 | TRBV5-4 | TGTGCCAGCAGCAATAGACAGGGGCTGGAGACCCAGTACTTC | CASSNRQGLETQYF
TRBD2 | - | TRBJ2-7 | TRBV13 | TGTGCCAGCAGCTCGACTAGCGCTTTCTCCTACGAGCAGTACTTC | CASSSTSAFSYEQYF
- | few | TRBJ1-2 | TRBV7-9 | TGTGCCAGCAGCCCAGGGTCCGGCTACACCTTC | CASSPGSGYTF
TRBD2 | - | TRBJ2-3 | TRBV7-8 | TGTGCCAGCAGCGGACTAGCGGGATGGGTAAAAATGGATACGCAGTATTTT | CASSGLAGWVKMDTQYF
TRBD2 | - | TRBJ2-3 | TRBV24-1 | TGTGCCACCAGCGGGGGGGGCACAGATACGCAGTATTTT | CATSGGGTDTQYF
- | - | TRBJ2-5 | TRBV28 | TGTGCCAGCAGTACCACACAGGGGAGGGAGACCCAGTACTTC | CASSTTQGRETQYF
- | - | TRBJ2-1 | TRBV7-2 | - | CASSLGWVAGGSFF
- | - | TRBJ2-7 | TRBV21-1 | TGTGCCAGCAGCCTGCCGGGGGGGCTATACGAGCAGTACTTC | CASSLPGGLYEQYF
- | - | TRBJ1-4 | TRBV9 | TGTGCCAGCAGCCAGGGAACTGGCAATGAAAAACTGTTTTTT | CASSQGTGNEKLFF
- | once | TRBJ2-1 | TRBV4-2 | TGTGCCAGCAGCCAAGGGGGGCTAGGTGAGCAGTTCTTC | CASSQGGLGEQFF
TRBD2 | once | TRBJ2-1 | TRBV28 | TGTGCCAGCAGGCCAACCCCGGCTAGCGGGAGACGAAATGAGCAGTTCTTC | CASRPTPASGRRNEQFF
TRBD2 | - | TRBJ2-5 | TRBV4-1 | TGCGCCAGCAGCCAGGGACTAGCGGGGGGAAGAGGGGTATACTTC | CASSQGLAGGRGVYF